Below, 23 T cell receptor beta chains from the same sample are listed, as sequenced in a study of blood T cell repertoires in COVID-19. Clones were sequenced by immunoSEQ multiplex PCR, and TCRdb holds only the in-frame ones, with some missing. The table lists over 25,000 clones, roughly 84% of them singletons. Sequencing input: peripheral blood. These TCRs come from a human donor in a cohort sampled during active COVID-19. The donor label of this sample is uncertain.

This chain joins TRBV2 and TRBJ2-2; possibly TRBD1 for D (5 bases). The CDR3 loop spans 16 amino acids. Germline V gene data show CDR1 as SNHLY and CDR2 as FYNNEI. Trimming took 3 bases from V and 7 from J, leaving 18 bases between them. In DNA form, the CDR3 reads TGTGCCAGCAGTGAGTCGGCAGGGAATATTGGCGGGGAGCTGTTTTTT. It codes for CASSESAGNIGGELFF.

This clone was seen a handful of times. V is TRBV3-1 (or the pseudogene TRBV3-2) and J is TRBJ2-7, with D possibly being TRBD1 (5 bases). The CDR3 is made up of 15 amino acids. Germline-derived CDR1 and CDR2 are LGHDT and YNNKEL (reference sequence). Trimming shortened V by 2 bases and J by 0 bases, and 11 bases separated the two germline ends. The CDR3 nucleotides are TGTGCCAGCAGCCAACGTGGGGCGAGCTCCTACGAGCAGTACTTC. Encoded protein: CASSQRGASSYEQYF.

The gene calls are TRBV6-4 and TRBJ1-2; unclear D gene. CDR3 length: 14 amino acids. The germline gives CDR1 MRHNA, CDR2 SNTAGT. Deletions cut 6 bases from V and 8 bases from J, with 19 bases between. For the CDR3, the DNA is TGTGCCAGCAGCCCCCTCGCGGGAGGTTGGGGCTACACCTTC. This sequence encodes CASSPLAGGWGYTF.

In DNA, the CDR3 is TGTGCCAGCAGTTATGATACCACTGCGGGGGGGTTCCGGCAGTACTTC. Translated: CASSYDTTAGGFRQYF. The rearrangement uses TRBV6-6 and TRBJ2-7; 9 nucleotides agree with TRBD2. The CDR3 has 16 residues. V was pared by 3 bases and J by 9 bases, with 15 bases of the junction left unmatched. Germline values: CDR1 MNHNY, CDR2 SVGAGI (reference sequence).

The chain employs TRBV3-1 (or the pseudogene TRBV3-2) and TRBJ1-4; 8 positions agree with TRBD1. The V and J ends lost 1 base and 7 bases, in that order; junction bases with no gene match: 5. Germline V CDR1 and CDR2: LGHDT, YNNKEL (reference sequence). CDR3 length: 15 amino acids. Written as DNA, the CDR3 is TGTGCCAGCAGCCAAGGGACAGGGAACGGTGAAAAACTGTTTTTT. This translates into CASSQGTGNGEKLFF.

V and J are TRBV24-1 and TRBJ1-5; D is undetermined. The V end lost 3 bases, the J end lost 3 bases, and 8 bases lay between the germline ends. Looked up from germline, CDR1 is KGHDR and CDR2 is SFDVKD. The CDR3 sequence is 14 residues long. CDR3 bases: TGTGCCACCAGTGATGGAGTAATCAATCAGCCCCAGCATTTT. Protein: CATSDGVINQPQHF.

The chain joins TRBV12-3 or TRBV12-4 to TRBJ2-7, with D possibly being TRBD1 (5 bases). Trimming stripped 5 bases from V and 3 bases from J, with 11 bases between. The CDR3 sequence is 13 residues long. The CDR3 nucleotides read TGTGCCAGCAGTGGACAAAGATTCTACGAGCAGTACTTC. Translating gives CASSGQRFYEQYF.

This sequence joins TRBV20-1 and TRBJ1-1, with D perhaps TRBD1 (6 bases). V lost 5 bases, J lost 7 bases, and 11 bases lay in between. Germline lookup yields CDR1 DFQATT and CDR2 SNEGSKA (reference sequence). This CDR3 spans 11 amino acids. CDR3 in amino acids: CSAERQDEAFF. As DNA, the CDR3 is TGCAGTGCTGAAAGACAGGATGAAGCTTTCTTT.

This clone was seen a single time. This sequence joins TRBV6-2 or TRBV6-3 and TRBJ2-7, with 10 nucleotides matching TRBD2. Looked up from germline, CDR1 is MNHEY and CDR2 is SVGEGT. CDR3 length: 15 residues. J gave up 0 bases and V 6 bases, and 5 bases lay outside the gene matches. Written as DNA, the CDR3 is TGTGCCAGCAGCACCACTAGCGGGGTCTCCTACGAGCAGTACTTC. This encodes CASSTTSGVSYEQYF.

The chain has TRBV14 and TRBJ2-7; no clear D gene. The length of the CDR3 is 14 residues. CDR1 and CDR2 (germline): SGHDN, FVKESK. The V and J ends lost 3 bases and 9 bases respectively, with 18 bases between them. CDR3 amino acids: CASSHLGASGGQYF. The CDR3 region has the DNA TGTGCCAGCAGCCATCTGGGCGCTTCAGGTGGGCAGTACTTC.

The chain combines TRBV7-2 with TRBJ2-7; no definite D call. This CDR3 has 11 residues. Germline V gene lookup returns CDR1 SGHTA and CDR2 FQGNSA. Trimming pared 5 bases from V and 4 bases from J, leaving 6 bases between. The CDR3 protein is CASSPKYEQYF. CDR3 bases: TGTGCCAGCAGCCCCAAATACGAGCAGTACTTC.

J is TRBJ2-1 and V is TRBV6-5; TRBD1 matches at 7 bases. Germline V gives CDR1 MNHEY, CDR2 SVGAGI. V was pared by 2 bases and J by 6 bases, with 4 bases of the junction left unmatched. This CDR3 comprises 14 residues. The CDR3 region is CASSYRQGFNEQFF. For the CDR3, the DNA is TGTGCCAGCAGTTACAGACAGGGCTTCAATGAGCAGTTCTTC.

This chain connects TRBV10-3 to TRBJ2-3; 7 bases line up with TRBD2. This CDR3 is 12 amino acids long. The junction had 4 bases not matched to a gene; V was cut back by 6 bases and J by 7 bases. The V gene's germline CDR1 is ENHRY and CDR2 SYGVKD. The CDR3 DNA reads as TGTGCCATCAGCGGGCGGGAGTATACGCAGTATTTT. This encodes CAISGREYTQYF.

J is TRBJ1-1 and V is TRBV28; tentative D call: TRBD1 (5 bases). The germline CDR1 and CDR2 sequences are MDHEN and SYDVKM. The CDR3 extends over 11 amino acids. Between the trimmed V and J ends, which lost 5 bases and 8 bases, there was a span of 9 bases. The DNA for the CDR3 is TGTGCCAGCAGTAACAGGCCAGAAGCTTTCTTT. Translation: CASSNRPEAFF.

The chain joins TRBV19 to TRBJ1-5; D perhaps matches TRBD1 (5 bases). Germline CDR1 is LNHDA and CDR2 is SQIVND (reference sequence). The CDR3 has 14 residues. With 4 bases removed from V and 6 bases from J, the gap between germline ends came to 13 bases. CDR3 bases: TGTGCCAGTAGTACCCAGGGCGGGGGTCAGCCCCAGCATTTT. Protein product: CASSTQGGGQPQHF.

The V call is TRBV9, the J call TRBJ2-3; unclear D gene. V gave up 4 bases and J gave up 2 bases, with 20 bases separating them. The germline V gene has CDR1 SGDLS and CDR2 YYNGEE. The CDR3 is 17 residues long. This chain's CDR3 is CASSPRRSPQNTDTQYF. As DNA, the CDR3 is TGTGCCAGCAGCCCGCGGAGAAGTCCCCAGAACACAGATACGCAGTATTTT.

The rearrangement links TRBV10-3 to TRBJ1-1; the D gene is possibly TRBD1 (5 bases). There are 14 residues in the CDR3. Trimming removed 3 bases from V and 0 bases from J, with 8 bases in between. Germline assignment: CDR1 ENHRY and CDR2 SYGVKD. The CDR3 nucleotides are TGTGCCATCAGTGACCGGGGGATGAACACTGAAGCTTTCTTT. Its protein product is CAISDRGMNTEAFF.

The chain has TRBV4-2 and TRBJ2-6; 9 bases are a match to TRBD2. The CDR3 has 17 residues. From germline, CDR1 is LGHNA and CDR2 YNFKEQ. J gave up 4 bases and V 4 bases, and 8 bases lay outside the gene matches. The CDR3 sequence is CASSRESGGLGANVLTF. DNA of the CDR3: TGTGCCAGCAGCCGAGAGAGCGGGGGGCTCGGGGCCAACGTCCTGACTTTC.

The CDR3 DNA sequence: TGCGCCAGCAGCTTAGGCAGGGGGAAGGATTCACCCCTCCACTTT. It codes for CASSLGRGKDSPLHF. The chain links TRBV5-1 to TRBJ1-6, with 7 nucleotides matching TRBD1. V trimming: 2 bases; J trimming: 8 bases; junction bases outside the gene matches: 7. Germline-derived CDR1 and CDR2 are SGHRS and YFSETQ. This CDR3 contains 15 residues.

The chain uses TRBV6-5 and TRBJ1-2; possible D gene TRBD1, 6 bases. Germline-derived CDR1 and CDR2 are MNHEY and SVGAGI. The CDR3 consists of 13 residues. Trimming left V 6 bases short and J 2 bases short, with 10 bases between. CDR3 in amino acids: CASSRDKNYGYTF. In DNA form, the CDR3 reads TGTGCCAGCAGCCGGGACAAGAACTATGGCTACACCTTC.

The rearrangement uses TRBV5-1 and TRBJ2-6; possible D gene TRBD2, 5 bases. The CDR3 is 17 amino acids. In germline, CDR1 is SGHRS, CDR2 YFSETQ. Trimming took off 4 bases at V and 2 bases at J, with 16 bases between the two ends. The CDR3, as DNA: TGCGCCAGCAGCCTGGACGGACTGGAGGCTGGGGCCAACGTCCTGACTTTC. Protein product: CASSLDGLEAGANVLTF.

The CDR3 loop reads CASSYVRTANYGYTF. The CDR3 DNA reads as TGTGCCAGCAGTTACGTCAGGACAGCTAACTATGGCTACACCTTC. V gene TRBV6-6 combines with J gene TRBJ1-2; tentative D call: TRBD1 (6 bases). Trimming cost V 2 bases and J 0 bases, with 10 bases left between them. CDR3 length: 15 amino acids. The germline V gene encodes CDR1 MNHNY and CDR2 SVGAGI (reference sequence).

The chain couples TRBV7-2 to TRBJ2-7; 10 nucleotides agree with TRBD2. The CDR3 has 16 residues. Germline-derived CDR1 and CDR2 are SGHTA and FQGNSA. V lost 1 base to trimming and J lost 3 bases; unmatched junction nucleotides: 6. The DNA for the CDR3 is TGTGCCAGCAGCTTAGGGCATACTAGCGGGGTCTACGAGCAGTACTTC. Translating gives CASSLGHTSGVYEQYF.